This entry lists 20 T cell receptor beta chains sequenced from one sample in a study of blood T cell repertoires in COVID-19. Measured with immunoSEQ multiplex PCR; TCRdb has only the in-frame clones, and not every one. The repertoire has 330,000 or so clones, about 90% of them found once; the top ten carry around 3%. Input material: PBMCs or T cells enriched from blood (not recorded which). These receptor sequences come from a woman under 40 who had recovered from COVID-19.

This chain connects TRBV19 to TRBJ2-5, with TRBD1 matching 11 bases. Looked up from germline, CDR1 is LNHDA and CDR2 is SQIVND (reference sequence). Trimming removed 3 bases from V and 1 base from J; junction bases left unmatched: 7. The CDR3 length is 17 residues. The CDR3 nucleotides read TGTGCCAGTAGTATCCGGACAGGGGGCCGGATCCAAGAGACCCAGTACTTC. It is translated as CASSIRTGGRIQETQYF.

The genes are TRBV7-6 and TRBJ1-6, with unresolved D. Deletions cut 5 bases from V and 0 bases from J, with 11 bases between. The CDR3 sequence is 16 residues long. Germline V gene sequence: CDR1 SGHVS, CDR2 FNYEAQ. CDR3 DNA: TGTGCCAGCAGCCCGTCGGCTAGCTCCTATAATTCACCCCTCCACTTT. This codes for CASSPSASSYNSPLHF.

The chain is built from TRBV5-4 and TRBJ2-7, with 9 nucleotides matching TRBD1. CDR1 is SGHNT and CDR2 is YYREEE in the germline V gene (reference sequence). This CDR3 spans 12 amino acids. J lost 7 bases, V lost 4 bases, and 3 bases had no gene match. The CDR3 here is CASSLGQGEQYF. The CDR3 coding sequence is TGTGCCAGCAGCCTGGGACAGGGAGAGCAGTACTTC.

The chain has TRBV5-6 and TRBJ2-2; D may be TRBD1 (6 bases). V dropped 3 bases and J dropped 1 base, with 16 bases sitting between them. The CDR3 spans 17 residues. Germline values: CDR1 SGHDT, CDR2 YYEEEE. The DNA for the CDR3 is TGTGCCAGCAGCTCAACATTCCGGACAGTGAACACCGGGGAGCTGTTTTTT. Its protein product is CASSSTFRTVNTGELFF.

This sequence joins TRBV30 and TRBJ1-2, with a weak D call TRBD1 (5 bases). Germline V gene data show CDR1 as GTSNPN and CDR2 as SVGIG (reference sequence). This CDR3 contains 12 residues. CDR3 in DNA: TGTGCTGTCAGGGACTCGGGCTATGGCTACACCTTC. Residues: CAVRDSGYGYTF. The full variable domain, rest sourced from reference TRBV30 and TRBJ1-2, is SQTIHQWPATLVQPVGSPLSLECTVEGTSNPNLYWYRQAAGRGLQLLFYSVGIGQISSEVPQNLSASRPQDRQFILSSKKLLLSDSGFYLCAVRDSGYGYTFGSGTRLTVV.

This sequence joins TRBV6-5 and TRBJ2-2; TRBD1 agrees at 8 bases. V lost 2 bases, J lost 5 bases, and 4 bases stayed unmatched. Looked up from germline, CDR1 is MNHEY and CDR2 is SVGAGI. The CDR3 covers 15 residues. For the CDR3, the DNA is TGTGCCAGCAGTTACCTCAGGGGGCGAACCGGGGAGCTGTTTTTT. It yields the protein CASSYLRGRTGELFF.

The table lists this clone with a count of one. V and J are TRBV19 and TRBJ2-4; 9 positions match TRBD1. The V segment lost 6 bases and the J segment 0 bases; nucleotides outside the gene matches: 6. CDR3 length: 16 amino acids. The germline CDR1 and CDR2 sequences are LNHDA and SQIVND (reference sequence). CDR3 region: CASRPTGGKAKNIQYF. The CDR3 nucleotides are TGTGCCAGTAGGCCGACAGGGGGTAAAGCCAAAAACATTCAGTACTTC.

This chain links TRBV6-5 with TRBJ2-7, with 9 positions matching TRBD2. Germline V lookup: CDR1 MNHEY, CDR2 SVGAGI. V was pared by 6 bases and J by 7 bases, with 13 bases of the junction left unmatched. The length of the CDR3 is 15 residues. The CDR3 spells CASRQGLAAVGEQYF. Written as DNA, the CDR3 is TGTGCCAGCAGACAGGGACTAGCCGCGGTGGGTGAGCAGTACTTC.

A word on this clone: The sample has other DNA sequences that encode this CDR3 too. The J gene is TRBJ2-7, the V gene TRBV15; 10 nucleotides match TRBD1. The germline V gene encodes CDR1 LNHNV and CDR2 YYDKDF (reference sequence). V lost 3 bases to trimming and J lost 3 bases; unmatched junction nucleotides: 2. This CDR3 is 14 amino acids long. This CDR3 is CATSRDRGSYEQYF. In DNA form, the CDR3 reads TGTGCCACCAGCAGGGACAGGGGGAGCTACGAGCAGTACTTC.

As DNA, the CDR3 is TGTGCCAGTAGACCCATGGACAGGTCGCCTGAAAAACTGTTTTTT. This codes for CASRPMDRSPEKLFF. This rearrangement joins TRBV19 to TRBJ1-4; 7 nucleotides align to TRBD1. Trimming removed 6 bases from V and 7 bases from J; junction bases left unmatched: 11. This CDR3 is built from 15 residues. The germline gives CDR1 LNHDA, CDR2 SQIVND (reference sequence).

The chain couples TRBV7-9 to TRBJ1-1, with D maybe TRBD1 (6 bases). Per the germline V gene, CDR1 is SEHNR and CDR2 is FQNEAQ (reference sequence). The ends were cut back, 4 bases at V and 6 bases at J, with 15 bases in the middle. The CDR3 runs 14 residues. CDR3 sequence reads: CASSSQGGPAEAFF. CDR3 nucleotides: TGTGCCAGCAGCTCACAGGGAGGGCCGGCTGAAGCTTTCTTT.

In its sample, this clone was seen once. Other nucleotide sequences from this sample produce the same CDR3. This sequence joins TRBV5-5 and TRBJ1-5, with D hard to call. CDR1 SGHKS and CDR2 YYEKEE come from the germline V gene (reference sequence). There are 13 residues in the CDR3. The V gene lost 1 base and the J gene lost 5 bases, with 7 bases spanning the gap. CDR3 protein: CASSLNGDQPQHF. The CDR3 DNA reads TGTGCCAGCAGCTTGAACGGAGATCAGCCCCAGCATTTT.

The CDR3, as DNA: TGCGCCAGCGTGGGTAGCGGGGGGGAAGTCTACAATGAGCAGTTCTTC. It specifies CASVGSGGEVYNEQFF. This rearrangement joins TRBV10-2 to TRBJ2-1; 11 bases are a match to TRBD2. Germline-derived CDR1 and CDR2 are WSHSY and SAAADI. The junction had 9 bases not matched to a gene; V was cut back by 8 bases and J by 3 bases. The CDR3 is made up of 16 amino acids.

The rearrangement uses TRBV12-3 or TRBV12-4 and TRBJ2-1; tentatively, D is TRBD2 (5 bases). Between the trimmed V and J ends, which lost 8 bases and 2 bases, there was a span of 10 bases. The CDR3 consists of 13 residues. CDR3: CASLRAPYNEQFF. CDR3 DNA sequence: TGTGCCAGCCTGCGGGCCCCCTACAATGAGCAGTTCTTC.

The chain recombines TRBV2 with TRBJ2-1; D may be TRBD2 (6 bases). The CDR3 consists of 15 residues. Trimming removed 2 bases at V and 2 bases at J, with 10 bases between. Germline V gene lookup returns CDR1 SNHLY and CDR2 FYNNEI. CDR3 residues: CASSEWGVAYNEQFF. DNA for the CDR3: TGTGCCAGCAGTGAATGGGGGGTCGCCTACAATGAGCAGTTCTTC.

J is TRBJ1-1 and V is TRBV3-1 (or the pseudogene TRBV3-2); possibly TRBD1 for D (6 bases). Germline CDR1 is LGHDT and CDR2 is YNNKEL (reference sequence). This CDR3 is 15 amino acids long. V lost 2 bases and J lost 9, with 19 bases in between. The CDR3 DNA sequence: TGTGCCAGCAGCCAAACAGGGCGGTTTTCCCCAAAAGCTTTCTTT. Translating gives CASSQTGRFSPKAFF.

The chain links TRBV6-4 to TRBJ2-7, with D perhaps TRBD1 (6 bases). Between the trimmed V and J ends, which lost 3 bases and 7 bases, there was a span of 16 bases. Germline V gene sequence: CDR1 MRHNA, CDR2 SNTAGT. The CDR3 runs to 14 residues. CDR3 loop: CASSEAQGLGEQYF. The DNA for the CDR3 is TGTGCCAGCAGTGAAGCTCAGGGGCTAGGGGAGCAGTACTTC.

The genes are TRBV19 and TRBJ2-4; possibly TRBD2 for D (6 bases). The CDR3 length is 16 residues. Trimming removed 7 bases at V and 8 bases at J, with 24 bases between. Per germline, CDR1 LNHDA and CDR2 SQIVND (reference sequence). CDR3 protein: CASTTPLLGRGDIQYF. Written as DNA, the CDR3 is TGTGCCAGTACCACTCCCCTTCTCGGGCGGGGAGACATTCAGTACTTC.

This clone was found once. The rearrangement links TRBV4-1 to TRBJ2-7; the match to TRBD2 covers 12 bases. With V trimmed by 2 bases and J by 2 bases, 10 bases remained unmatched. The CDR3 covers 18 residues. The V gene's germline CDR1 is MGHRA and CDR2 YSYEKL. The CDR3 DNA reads TGCGCCAGCAGCCAATCTCCGTTGACTAGCGGGAGAACCTACGAGCAGTACTTC. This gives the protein CASSQSPLTSGRTYEQYF.

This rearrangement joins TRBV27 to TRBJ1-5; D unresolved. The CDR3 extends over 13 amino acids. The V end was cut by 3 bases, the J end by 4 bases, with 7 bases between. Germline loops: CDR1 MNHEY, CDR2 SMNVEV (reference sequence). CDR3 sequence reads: CASSFGINQPQHF. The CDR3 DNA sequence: TGTGCCAGCAGTTTCGGGATTAATCAGCCCCAGCATTTT.